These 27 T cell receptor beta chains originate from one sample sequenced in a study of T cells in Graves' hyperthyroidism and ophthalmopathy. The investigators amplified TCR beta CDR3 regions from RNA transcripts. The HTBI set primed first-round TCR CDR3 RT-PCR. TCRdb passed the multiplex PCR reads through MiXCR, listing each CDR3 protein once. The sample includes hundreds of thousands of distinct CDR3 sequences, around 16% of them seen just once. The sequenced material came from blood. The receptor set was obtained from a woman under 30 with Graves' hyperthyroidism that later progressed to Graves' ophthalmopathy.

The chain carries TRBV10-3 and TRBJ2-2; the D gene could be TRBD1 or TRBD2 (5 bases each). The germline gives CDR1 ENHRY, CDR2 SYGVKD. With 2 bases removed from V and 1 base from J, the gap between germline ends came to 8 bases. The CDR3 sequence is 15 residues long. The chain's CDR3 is CAISEGTRNTGELFF. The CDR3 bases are TGTGCCATCAGTGAGGGGACGAGGAACACCGGGGAGCTGTTTTTT.

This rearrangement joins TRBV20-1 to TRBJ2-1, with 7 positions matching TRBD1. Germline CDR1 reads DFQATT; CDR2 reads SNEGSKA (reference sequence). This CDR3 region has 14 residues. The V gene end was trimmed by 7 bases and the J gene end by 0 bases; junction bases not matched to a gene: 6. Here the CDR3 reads CSVRGQSSYNEQFF. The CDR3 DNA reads TGCAGTGTCAGGGGACAGAGCTCCTACAATGAGCAGTTCTTC.

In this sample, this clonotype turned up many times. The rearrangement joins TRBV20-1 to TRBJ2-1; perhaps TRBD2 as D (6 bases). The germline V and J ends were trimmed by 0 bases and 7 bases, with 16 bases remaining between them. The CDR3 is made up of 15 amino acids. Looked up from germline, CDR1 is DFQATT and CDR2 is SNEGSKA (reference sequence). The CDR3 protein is CSARDTGVRMNEQFF. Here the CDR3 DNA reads TGCAGTGCTAGAGATACGGGGGTCAGGATGAATGAGCAGTTCTTC.

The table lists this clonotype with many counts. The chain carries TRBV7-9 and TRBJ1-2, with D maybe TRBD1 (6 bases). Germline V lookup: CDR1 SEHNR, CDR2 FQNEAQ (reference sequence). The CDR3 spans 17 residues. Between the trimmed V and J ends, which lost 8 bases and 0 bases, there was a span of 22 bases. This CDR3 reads CASCSLGAAGANYGYTF. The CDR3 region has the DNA TGTGCCAGCTGTTCGTTGGGGGCGGCTGGGGCTAACTATGGCTACACCTTC.

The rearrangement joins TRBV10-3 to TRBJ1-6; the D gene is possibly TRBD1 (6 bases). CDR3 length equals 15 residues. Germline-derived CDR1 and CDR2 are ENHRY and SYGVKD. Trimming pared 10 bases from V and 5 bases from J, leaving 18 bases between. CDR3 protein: CATTTDSINNSPLHF. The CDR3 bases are TGTGCCACCACGACGGACAGCATTAATAATTCACCCCTCCACTTT.

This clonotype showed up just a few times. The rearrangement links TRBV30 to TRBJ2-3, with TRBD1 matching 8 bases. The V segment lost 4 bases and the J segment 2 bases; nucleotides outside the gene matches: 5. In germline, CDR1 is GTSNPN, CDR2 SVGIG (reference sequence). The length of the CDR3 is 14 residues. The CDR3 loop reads CAWKDREFTDTQYF. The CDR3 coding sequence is TGTGCCTGGAAGGACAGGGAATTCACAGATACGCAGTATTTT.

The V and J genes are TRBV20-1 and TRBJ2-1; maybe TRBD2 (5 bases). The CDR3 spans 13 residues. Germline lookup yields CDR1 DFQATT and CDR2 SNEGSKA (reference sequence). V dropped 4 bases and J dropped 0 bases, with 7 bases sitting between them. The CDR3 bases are TGCAGTGCTATTGCGGGCTCCTACAATGAGCAGTTCTTC. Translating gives CSAIAGSYNEQFF.

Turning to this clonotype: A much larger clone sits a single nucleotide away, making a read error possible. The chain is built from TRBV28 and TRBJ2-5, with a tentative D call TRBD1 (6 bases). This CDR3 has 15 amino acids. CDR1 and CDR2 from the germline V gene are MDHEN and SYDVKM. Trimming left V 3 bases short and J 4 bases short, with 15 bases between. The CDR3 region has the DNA TGTGCCAGCAGTTTCCTCCGAGAAGGGGGAGAGACCCAGTACTTC. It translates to CASSFLREGGETQYF.

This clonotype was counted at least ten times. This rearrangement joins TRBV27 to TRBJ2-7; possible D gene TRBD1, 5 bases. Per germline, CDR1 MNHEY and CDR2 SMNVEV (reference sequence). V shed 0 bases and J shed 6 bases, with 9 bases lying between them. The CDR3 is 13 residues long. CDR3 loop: CASSLSAGLEQYF. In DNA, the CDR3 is TGTGCCAGCAGTTTATCGGCAGGGCTCGAGCAGTACTTC.

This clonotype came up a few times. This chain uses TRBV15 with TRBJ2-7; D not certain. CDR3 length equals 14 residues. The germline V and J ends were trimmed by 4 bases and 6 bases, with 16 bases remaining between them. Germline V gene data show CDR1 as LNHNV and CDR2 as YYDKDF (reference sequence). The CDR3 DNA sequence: TGTGCCACCAGCAATGGGATGTTCGGCTTCGAGCAGTACTTC. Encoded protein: CATSNGMFGFEQYF. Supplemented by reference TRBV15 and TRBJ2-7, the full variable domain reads DAMVIQNPRYQVTQFGKPVTLSCSQTLNHNVMYWYQQKSSQAPKLLFHYYDKDFNNEADTPDNFQSRRPNTSFCFLDIRSPGLGDTAMYLCATSNGMFGFEQYFGPGTRLTVT.

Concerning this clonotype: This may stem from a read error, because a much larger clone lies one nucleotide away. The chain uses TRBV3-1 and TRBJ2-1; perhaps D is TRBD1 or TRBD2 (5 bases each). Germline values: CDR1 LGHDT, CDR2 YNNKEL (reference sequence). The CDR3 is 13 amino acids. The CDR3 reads CASRQDPQGRQFF. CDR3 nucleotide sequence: TGTGCCAGCCGCCAAGATCCCCAGGGACGGCAGTTCTTC.

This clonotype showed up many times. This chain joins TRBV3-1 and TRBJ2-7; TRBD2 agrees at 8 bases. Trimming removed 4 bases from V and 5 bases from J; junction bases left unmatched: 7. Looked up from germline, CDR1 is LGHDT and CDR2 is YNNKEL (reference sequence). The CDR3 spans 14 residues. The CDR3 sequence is CASSPGGTIHEQYF. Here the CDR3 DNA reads TGTGCCAGCAGCCCGGGGGGGACGATCCACGAGCAGTACTTC.

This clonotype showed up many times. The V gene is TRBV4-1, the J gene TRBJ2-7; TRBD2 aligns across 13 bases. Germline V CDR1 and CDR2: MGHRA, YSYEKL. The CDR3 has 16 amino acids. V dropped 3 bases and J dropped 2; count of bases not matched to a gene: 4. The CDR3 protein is CASSHGTSGVPYEQYF. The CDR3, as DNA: TGCGCCAGCAGCCATGGGACTAGCGGGGTCCCCTACGAGCAGTACTTC.

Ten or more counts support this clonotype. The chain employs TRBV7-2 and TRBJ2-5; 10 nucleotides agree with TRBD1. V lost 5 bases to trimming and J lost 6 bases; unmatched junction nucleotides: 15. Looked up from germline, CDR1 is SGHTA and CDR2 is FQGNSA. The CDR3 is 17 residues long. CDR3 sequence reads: CASSPGQGVVRAKTQYF. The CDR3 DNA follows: TGTGCCAGCAGCCCCGGACAGGGGGTCGTGAGGGCAAAGACCCAGTACTTC. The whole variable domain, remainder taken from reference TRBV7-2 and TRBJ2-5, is GAGVSQSPSNKVTEKGKDVELRCDPISGHTALYWYRQSLGQGLEFLIYFQGNSAPDKSGLPSDRFSAERTGGSVSTLTIQRTQQEDSAVYLCASSPGQGVVRAKTQYFGPGTRLLVL.

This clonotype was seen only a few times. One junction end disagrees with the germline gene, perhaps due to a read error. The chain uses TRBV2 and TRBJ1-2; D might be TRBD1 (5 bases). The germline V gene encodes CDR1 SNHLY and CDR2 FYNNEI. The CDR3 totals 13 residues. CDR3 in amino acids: CATRVKGNYVYTF. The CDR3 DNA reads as TGTGCCACCAGGGTTAAGGGCAACTATGTCTACACCTTC. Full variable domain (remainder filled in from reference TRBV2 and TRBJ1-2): EPEVTQTPSHQVTQMGQEVILRCVPISNHLYFYWYRQILGQKVEFLVSFYNNEISEKSEIFDDQFSVERPDGSNFTLKIRSTKLEDSAMYFCATRVKGNYVYTFGSGTRLTVV.

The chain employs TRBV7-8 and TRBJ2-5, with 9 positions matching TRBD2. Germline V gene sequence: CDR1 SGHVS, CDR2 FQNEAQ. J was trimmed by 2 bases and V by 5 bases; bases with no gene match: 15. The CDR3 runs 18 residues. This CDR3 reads CASSRRTSANPLQETQYF. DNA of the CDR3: TGTGCCAGCAGCCGAAGGACTAGCGCAAACCCCTTGCAAGAGACCCAGTACTTC. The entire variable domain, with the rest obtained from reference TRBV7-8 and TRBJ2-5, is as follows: GAGVSQSPRYKVAKRGQDVALRCDPISGHVSLFWYQQALGQGPEFLTYFQNEAQLDKSGLPSDRFFAERPEGSVSTLKIQRTQQEDSAVYLCASSRRTSANPLQETQYFGPGTRLLVL.

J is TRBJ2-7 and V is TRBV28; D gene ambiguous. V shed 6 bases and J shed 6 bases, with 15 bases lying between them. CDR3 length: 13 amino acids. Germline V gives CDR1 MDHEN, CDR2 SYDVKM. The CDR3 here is CASSRASLGEQYF. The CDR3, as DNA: TGTGCCAGCAGCCGCGCTTCCCTGGGCGAGCAGTACTTC.

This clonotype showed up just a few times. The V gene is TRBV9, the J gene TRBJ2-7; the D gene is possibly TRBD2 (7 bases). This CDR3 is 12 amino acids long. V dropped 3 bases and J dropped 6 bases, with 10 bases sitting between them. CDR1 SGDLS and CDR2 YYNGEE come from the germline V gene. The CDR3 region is CASSDGGREQYF. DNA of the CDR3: TGTGCCAGCAGCGACGGGGGGCGCGAGCAGTACTTC.

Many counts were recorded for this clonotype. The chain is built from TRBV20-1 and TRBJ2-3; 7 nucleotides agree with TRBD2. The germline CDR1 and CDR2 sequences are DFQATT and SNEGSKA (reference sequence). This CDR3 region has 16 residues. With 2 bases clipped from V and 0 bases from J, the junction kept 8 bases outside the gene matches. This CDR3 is CSARSRLARSTDTQYF. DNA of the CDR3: TGCAGTGCTAGAAGCAGACTAGCCCGAAGCACAGATACGCAGTATTTT.

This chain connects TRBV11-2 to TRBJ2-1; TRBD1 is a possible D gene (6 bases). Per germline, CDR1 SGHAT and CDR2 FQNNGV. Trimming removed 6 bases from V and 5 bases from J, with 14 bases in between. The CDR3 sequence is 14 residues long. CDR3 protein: CASSSGAVHNEQFF. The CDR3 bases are TGTGCCAGCAGTTCAGGGGCCGTTCACAATGAGCAGTTCTTC.

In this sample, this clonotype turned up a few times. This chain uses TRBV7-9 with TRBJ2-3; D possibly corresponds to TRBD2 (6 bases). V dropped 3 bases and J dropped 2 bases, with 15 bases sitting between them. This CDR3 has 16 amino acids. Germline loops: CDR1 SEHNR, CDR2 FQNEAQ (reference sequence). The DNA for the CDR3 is TGTGCCAGCAGCTTCCGGGACTCGGCCGCCACAGATACGCAGTATTTT. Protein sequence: CASSFRDSAATDTQYF.

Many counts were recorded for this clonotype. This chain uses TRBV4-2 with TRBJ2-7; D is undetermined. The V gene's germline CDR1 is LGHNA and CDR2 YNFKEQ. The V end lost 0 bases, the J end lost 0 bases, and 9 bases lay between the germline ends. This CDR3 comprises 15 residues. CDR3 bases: TGTGCCAGCAGCCAAGATGTCGGCGGCTCCTACGAGCAGTACTTC. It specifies CASSQDVGGSYEQYF.

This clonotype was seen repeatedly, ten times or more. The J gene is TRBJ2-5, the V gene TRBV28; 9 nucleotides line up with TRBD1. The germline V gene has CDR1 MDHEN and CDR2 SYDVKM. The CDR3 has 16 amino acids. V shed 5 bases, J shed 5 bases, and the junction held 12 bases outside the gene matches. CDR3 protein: CASSLLPGQGLETQYF. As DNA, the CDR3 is TGTGCCAGCAGTCTCCTCCCGGGACAGGGCTTGGAGACCCAGTACTTC.

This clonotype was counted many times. CDR3 region: CASSPGFSYEQYF. The CDR3 nucleotides read TGCGCCAGCAGCCCTGGGTTCTCCTACGAGCAGTACTTC. The chain carries TRBV5-1 and TRBJ2-7; D is undetermined. Trimming shortened V by 4 bases and J by 0 bases, and 8 bases separated the two germline ends. The CDR3 contains 13 residues. Germline CDR1 and CDR2: SGHRS and YFSETQ. Combining the CDR3 with reference TRBV5-1 and TRBJ2-7 gives the whole variable domain KAGVTQTPRYLIKTRGQQVTLSCSPISGHRSVSWYQQTPGQGLQFLFEYFSETQRNKGNFPGRFSGRQFSNSRSEMNVSTLELGDSALYLCASSPGFSYEQYFGPGTRLTVT.

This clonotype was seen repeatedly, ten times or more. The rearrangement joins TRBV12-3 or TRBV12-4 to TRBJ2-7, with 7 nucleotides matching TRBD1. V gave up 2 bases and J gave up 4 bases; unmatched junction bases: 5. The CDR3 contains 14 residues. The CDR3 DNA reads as TGTGCCAGCAGTTTAAGGGGGCGCGCTTACGAGCAGTACTTC. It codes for CASSLRGRAYEQYF.

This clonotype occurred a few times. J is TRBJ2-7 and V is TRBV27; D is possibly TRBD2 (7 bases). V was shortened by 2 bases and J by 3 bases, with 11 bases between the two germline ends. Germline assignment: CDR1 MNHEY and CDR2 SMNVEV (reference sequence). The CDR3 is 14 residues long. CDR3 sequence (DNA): TGTGCCAGCAGTTTAGGGGGGGGCTACTACGAGCAGTACTTC. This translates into CASSLGGGYYEQYF.

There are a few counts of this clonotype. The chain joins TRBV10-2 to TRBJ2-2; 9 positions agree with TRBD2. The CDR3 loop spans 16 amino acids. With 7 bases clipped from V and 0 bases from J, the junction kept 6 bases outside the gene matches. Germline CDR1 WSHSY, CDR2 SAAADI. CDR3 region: CASTGLASANTGELFF. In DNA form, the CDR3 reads TGCGCCAGCACGGGACTAGCCTCCGCGAACACCGGGGAGCTGTTTTTT.